The present entry profiles one TCR beta chain with its context. The data derive from a study of blood T cell repertoires in COVID-19. Study-level information: Sample material is recorded as cDNA or gDNA derived from T cells, B-cell-depleted T cells, or PBMCs.

Profiled with immunoSEQ multiplex PCR; TCRdb holds only in-frame clones, not every one. The data show approximately 100,000 clones, with 75% to 85% seen just once and around 9.3% held by the top ten. Unmatched junction bases numbered 10, after V lost 4 bases and J lost 1 base. The CDR3 spans 17 residues. CDR1 and CDR2 from the germline V gene are SNHLY and FYNNEI. The V and J genes are TRBV2 and TRBJ2-3; 8 bases are a match to TRBD1. The sequence came from a human donor in a cohort sampled during active COVID-19. Specimen: peripheral blood. The CDR3: CASSVSGGVRGTDTQYF. The CDR3 DNA reads TGTGCCAGCAGTGTGTCAGGGGGCGTAAGAGGCACAGATACGCAGTATTTT.